Listed below are T cell receptor beta chains from one sample, sequenced in a study of blood T cell repertoires in COVID-19. Libraries were prepared by immunoSEQ multiplex PCR; TCRdb keeps only in-frame clonotypes and omits some of them. The table lists about 200,000 clones, over 75% of them singletons. Sequencing was carried out using peripheral blood. The origin of the receptors is a middle-aged woman who had recovered from COVID-19. CDR3s include the opening cysteine and the closing phenylalanine or tryptophan. D genes are given only for firm matches. Rows may omit the clone size; those that give it use once, few, many or a size class.

clone_size j_call d_call v_call cdr3_nt cdr3_aa
once TRBJ2-1 TRBD2 TRBV24-1 TGTGCCACCAGTGGGTCTAGCGGGAGTACCTACAATGAGCAGTTCTTC CATSGSSGSTYNEQFF
- TRBJ1-1 - TRBV7-9 TGTGCCAGCAGCCCGATCGGTTACACTGAAGCTTTCTTT CASSPIGYTEAFF
few TRBJ1-5 - TRBV7-2 TGTGCCAGCAGCCCCTCGTCAGGTGGGGCATATAGCAATCAGCCCCAGCATTTT CASSPSSGGAYSNQPQHF
- TRBJ2-3 - TRBV19 TGTGCCAGTAGTCCCGATACAAAAAGCACAGATACGCAGTATTTT CASSPDTKSTDTQYF
- TRBJ1-3 - TRBV18 TGTGCCAGCTCACCACCGACCCCGGCAGGGGCCGCGTATTTT CASSPPTPAGAAYF
- TRBJ1-5 TRBD1 TRBV7-2 TGTGCCAGCAGCTTAGGACAGGGCTTTAATCAGCCCCAGCATTTT CASSLGQGFNQPQHF
- TRBJ1-2 - TRBV7-2 TGTGCCAGCAGCACTAGGGGGGGGAACAGACACCAGGGCTACACCTTC CASSTRGGNRHQGYTF
- TRBJ2-7 TRBD1 TRBV4-1 TGCGCCAGCAGCCACATGGACAGGGAAAAGGTCGAGCAGTACTTC CASSHMDREKVEQYF
once TRBJ2-2 TRBD1 TRBV25-1 TGTGCCAGCAGTCGGACAGGAATCACCGGGGAGCTGTTTTTT CASSRTGITGELFF
once TRBJ2-7 TRBD1 TRBV19 TGTGCCAGTAGTGAACAGGGGAACATCTACGAGCAGTACTTC CASSEQGNIYEQYF
few TRBJ2-1 TRBD2 TRBV5-1 TGCGCCAGCACCCCGTCCCAGCGGGAACTGTTCTTC CASTPSQRELFF
- TRBJ1-1 TRBD1 TRBV28 TGTGCCAGCAGTCTACGGACAGGCCGCGGGGCTGAAGCTTTCTTT CASSLRTGRGAEAFF
- TRBJ2-1 - TRBV11-3 TGTGCCAGCAGCTTAGATGCGGGTTTGCAAAATGAGCAGTTCTTC CASSLDAGLQNEQFF
- TRBJ2-1 - TRBV29-1 TGCAGCGTTTCGAGCCCCAGGGACTTGAAGTTCTCCAATGAGCAGTTCTTC CSVSSPRDLKFSNEQFF
- TRBJ2-3 TRBD2 TRBV7-9 TGTGCCGGCGAACTAGCGGGACATGGTACGCAGTATTTT CAGELAGHGTQYF
- TRBJ1-5 TRBD1 TRBV19 TGTGCCAGTAGTGGGTGGACAGGGGCGAGCAATCAGCCCCAGCATTTT CASSGWTGASNQPQHF
- TRBJ2-1 - TRBV21-1 TGTGCCAGCGGGGGACTAGCGGGAAATCGGAATGAGCAGTTCTTC CASGGLAGNRNEQFF
once TRBJ1-3 - TRBV7-2 TGTGCCAGCAGCCTCCGTGAGCTGCGACACCAAAACACCATATATTTT CASSLRELRHQNTIYF
- TRBJ1-5 - TRBV5-6 TGTGCCAGCAGCGGTCGGACAGCCGGCAATCAGCCCCAGCATTTT CASSGRTAGNQPQHF
few TRBJ2-5 - TRBV9 TGTGCCAGCAGCGTAGCTATGCAGGGAGGCGAGACCCAGTACTTC CASSVAMQGGETQYF
- TRBJ2-1 - TRBV9 TGTGCCAGCAGCGTAGGCGGGGCGGCAGCGCACAATGAGCAGTTCTTC CASSVGGAAAHNEQFF
few TRBJ1-2 - TRBV2 TGTGCCAGCAGTGCGGGACTCTGGGGCTACACCTTC CASSAGLWGYTF
few TRBJ2-7 TRBD2 TRBV5-6 TGTGCCAGCAGCTCGTTTAGCGGGAGGGACTCGTTCCCGTACTTC CASSSFSGRDSFPYF
- TRBJ2-1 TRBD1 TRBV27 TGTGCCAGCGGGGACAGTAGCTCCTACAATGAGCAGTTCTTC CASGDSSSYNEQFF
- TRBJ2-7 TRBD1 TRBV28 TGTGCCAGCGGCCTGGGACAGGGTCACTACGAGCAGTACTTC CASGLGQGHYEQYF
- TRBJ1-1 TRBD1 TRBV18 TGTGCCAGCTCACTAGGGACAGGGGGCGAGACTGAAGCTTTCTTT CASSLGTGGETEAFF
- TRBJ2-1 - TRBV28 TGTGCCAGCAGTTTCGGTAGCAGCAATGAGCAGTTCTTC CASSFGSSNEQFF
- TRBJ1-2 TRBD1 TRBV19 TGTGCCAGTACCAGGACAGGGATTGGCTACACCTTC CASTRTGIGYTF
- TRBJ1-1 TRBD1 TRBV27 TGTGCCAGCAGTCCTCGAGGACAGGGCTACACTGAAGCTTTCTTT CASSPRGQGYTEAFF
- TRBJ1-4 TRBD1 TRBV28 TGTGCCAGCAGCCTGACAGGGATTCCCGCAACTAATGAAAAACTGTTTTTT CASSLTGIPATNEKLFF
few TRBJ1-2 - TRBV4-2 TGTGCCAGCAGCCAAGATCGGCCCCCAGGGGACTATGGCTACACCTTC CASSQDRPPGDYGYTF
once TRBJ1-2 TRBD1 TRBV28 TGTGCCAGCAACCCTGGACAGGGGGGCGCTCCTAATGGCTACACCTTC CASNPGQGGAPNGYTF
- TRBJ2-1 - TRBV27 TGTGCCAGCAGGAAAACCCCGGACAATGAGCAGTTCTTC CASRKTPDNEQFF
once TRBJ1-1 - TRBV18 TGTGCCAGCTCACCTCTGGGAGAGACTGAAGCTTTCTTT CASSPLGETEAFF
- TRBJ1-1 - TRBV5-1 TGCGCCAGCAGCTGGCAGGACAGGAACACTGAAGCTTTCTTT CASSWQDRNTEAFF
- TRBJ2-6 TRBD1 TRBV11-2 TGTGCCAGCAGCTTGCTTTCCGGGACAGGGGTATCTGGGGCCAACGTCCTGACTTTC CASSLLSGTGVSGANVLTF
- TRBJ2-3 - TRBV7-2 TGTGCCAGCAGCTACGGGTACACAGATACGCAGTATTTT CASSYGYTDTQYF
- TRBJ2-2 - TRBV12-3/TRBV12-4 TGTGCCAGCAACCGGGCCGGGGAGCTGTTTTTT CASNRAGELFF
- TRBJ1-5 - TRBV12-2 TGTGCAAGTCGCTTAGTCCAGGGGGGCCAGCCCCAGCATTTT CASRLVQGGQPQHF
- TRBJ1-5 - TRBV5-5 TGTGCCAGCAGTTTGAACCGGGTCCTCAATCAGCCCCAGCATTTT CASSLNRVLNQPQHF
- TRBJ1-5 TRBD1 TRBV30 TGTGCCTGGAGTCGGGACAGGGGATCTTATAGCAATCAGCCCCAGCATTTT CAWSRDRGSYSNQPQHF
- TRBJ1-2 TRBD1 TRBV19 TGTGCCAGTACTAACGACAGGGGGCAGGACGGCTACACCTTC CASTNDRGQDGYTF
few TRBJ2-7 TRBD1 TRBV28 TGTGCCAGCAGGCGCCAGACAGGGGCCTCCTACGAGCAGTACTTC CASRRQTGASYEQYF
- TRBJ1-1 - TRBV5-1 TGCGCCAGCAGCTATTTAAACACTGAAGCTTTCTTT CASSYLNTEAFF
- TRBJ2-5 TRBD1 TRBV29-1 TGCAGCGTGGACAGGGTGGAGACCCAGTACTTC CSVDRVETQYF
- TRBJ1-4 - TRBV30 TGTGCCTGGAGTGTCCGGGGAGAAAAACTGTTTTTT CAWSVRGEKLFF
- TRBJ2-7 TRBD2 TRBV6-6 TGTGCCAGCAGCCTGACTAGCGGGACCAGCTACGAGCAGTACTTC CASSLTSGTSYEQYF
medium-sized TRBJ2-1 TRBD2 TRBV29-1 TGCAGCGTTGATCCAGCGGGAGACTATGAGCAGTTCTTC CSVDPAGDYEQFF
- TRBJ2-7 - TRBV18 TGTGCCAGCTCACCACCGGGTTGGCAGCGGCTGGGCTCCTACGAGCAGTACTTC CASSPPGWQRLGSYEQYF
- TRBJ2-1 TRBD2 TRBV9 TGTGCCAGCAGTCGACTAGCGGGCCACAATGAGCAGTTCTTC CASSRLAGHNEQFF
- TRBJ1-2 TRBD1 TRBV5-8 TGTGCCAGCAGCTTGTCTGGAGGGGGCAACTATGGCTACACCTTC CASSLSGGGNYGYTF
- TRBJ1-1 - TRBV7-9 TGTGCCAGCAGCATCCGGGACACCTTCCCTGAAGCTTTCTTT CASSIRDTFPEAFF
- TRBJ2-1 TRBD2 TRBV3-1/TRBV3-2 TGTGCCAGCAGCCAAGATCCACTAGCGGGATCATACAATGAGCAGTTCTTC CASSQDPLAGSYNEQFF
- TRBJ2-5 - TRBV6-1 TGTGCCAGCAGTGAAGCATGGACAGTGTACCAAGAGACCCAGTACTTC CASSEAWTVYQETQYF
- TRBJ2-3 TRBD2 TRBV5-1 TGCGCCAGCAGCTTGGCCCTAGCGGGAGGTACCGTGATATTGGATACGCAGTATTTT CASSLALAGGTVILDTQYF
- TRBJ1-5 - TRBV6-5 TGTGCCAGCAGTTCCCGGGGGGGAGGCAATCAGCCCCAGCATTTT CASSSRGGGNQPQHF
- TRBJ2-3 TRBD2 TRBV29-1 TGCAGCGTTGCCCCTAGCGGGAGTAGCGGCACAGATACGCAGTATTTT CSVAPSGSSGTDTQYF
- TRBJ1-2 - TRBV7-9 TGTGCCAGCAGCTCGGGGGGACGGACGAATTATGGCTACACCTTC CASSSGGRTNYGYTF
- TRBJ2-7 TRBD2 TRBV30 TGTGCCTGGAGAGAGGGTCCTAGCGGGAGTGACGAGCAGTACTTC CAWREGPSGSDEQYF